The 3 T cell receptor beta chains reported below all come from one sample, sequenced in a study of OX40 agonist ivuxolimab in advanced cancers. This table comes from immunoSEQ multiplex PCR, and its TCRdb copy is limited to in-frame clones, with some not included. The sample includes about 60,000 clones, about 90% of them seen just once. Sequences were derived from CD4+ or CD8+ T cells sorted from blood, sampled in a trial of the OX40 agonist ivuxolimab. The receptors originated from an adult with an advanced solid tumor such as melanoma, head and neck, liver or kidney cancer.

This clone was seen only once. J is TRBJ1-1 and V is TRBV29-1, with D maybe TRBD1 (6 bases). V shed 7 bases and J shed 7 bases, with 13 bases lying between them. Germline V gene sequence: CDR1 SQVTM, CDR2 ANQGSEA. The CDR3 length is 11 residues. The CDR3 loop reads CSGGTRGEAFF. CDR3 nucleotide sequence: TGCAGCGGAGGGACACGGGGTGAAGCTTTCTTT.

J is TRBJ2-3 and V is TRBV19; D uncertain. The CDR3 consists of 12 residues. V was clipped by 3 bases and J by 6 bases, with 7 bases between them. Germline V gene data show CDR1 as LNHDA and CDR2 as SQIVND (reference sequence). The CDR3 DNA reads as TGTGCCAGTAGTATGTTTGTGGATACGCAGTATTTT. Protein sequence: CASSMFVDTQYF. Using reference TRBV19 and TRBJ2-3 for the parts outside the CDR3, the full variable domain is DGGITQSPKYLFRKEGQNVTLSCEQNLNHDAMYWYRQDPGQGLRLIYYSQIVNDFQKGDIAEGYSVSREKKESFPLTVTSAQKNPTAFYLCASSMFVDTQYFGPGTRLTVL.

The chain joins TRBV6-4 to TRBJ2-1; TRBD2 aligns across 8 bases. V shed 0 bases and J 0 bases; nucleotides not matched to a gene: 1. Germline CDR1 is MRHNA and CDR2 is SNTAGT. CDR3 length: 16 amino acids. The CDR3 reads CASSDSSGGSYNEQFF. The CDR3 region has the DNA TGTGCCAGCAGTGACTCGAGCGGGGGCTCCTACAATGAGCAGTTCTTC.